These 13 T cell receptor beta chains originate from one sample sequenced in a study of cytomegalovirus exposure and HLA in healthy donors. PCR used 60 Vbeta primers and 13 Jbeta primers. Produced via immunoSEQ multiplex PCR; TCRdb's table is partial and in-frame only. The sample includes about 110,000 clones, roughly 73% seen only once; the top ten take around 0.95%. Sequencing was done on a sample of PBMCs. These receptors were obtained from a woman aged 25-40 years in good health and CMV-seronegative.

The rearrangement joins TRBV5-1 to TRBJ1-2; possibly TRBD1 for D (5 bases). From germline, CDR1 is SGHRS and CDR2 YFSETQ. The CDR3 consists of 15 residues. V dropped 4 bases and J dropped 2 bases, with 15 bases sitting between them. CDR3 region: CASSPSGQPNYGYTF. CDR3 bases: TGCGCCAGCAGCCCCTCAGGGCAGCCAAACTATGGCTACACCTTC.

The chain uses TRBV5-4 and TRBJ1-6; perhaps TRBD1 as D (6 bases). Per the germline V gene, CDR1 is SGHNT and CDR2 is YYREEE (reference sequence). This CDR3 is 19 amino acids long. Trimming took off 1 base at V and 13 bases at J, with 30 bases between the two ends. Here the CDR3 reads CASSLRSGPGLREGGPLHF. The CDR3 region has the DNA TGTGCCAGCAGCTTGAGGTCGGGGCCAGGGCTGAGGGAGGGGGGGCCCCTCCACTTT.

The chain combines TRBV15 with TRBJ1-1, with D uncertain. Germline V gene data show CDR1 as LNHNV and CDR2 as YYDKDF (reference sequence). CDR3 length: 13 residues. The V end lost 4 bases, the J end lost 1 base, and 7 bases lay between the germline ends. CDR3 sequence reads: CATSIHQNTEAFF. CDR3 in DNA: TGTGCCACCAGCATACACCAGAACACTGAAGCTTTCTTT.

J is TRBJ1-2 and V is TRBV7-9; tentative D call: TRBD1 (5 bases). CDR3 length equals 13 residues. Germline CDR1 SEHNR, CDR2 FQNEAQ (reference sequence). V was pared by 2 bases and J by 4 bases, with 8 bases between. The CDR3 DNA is TGTGCCAGCAGCTTACATGGGGCCTATGGCTACACCTTC. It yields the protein CASSLHGAYGYTF.

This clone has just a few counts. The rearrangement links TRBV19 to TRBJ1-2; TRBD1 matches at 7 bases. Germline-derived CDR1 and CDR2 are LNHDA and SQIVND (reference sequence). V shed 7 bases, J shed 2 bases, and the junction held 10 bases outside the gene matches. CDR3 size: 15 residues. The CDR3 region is CASNGWTGENYGYTF. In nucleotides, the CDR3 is TGTGCCAGTAATGGGTGGACAGGCGAGAACTATGGCTACACCTTC.

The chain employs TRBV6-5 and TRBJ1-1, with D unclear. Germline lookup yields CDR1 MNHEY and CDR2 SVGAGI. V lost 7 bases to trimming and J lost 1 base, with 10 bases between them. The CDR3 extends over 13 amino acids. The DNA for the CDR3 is TGTGCCAGCACCCGGGGTTCGAACACTGAAGCTTTCTTT. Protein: CASTRGSNTEAFF.

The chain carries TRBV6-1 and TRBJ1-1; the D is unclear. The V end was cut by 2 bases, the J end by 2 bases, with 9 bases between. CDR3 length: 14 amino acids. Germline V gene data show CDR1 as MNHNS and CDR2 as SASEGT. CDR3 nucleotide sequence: TGTGCCAGCAGTGAACAGTATTACAACACTGAAGCTTTCTTT. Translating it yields CASSEQYYNTEAFF.

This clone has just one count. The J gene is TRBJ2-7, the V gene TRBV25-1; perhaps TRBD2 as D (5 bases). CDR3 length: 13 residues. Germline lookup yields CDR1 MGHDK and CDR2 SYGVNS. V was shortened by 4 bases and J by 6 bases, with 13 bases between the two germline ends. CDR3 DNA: TGTGCCAGCAGTGCACTACTAGGGTCCGAGCAGTACTTC. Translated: CASSALLGSEQYF.

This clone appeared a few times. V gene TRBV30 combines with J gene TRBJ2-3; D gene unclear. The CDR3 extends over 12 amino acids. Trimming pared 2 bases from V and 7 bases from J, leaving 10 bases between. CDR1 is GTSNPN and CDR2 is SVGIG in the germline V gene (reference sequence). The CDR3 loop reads CAWSTPRHTQYF. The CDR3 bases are TGTGCCTGGAGTACCCCTAGGCATACGCAGTATTTT.

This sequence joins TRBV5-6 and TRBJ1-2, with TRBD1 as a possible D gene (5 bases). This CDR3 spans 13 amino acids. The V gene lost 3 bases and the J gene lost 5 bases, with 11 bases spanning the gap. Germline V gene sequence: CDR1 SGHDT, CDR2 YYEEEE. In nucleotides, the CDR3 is TGTGCCAGCAGCTCACAGGCTCCTTATGGCTACACCTTC. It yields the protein CASSSQAPYGYTF.

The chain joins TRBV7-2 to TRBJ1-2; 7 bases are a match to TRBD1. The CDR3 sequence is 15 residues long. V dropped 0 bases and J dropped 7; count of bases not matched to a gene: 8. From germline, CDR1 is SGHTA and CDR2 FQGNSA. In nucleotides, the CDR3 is TGTGCCAGCAGCTTAGCGGCAGGGGGTATTCGTGGCTACACCTTC. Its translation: CASSLAAGGIRGYTF.

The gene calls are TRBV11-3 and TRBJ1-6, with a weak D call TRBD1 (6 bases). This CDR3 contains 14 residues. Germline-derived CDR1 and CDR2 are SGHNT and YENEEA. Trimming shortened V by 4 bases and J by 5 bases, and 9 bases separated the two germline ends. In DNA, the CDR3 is TGTGCCAGCAGCTACAGGGCGGATAATTCACCCCTCCACTTT. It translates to CASSYRADNSPLHF.

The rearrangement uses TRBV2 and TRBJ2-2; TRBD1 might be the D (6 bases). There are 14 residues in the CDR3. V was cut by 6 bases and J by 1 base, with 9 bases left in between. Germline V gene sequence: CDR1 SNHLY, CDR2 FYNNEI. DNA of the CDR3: TGTGCCAGCAGCGGACAGCTGAACACCGGGGAGCTGTTTTTT. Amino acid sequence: CASSGQLNTGELFF.